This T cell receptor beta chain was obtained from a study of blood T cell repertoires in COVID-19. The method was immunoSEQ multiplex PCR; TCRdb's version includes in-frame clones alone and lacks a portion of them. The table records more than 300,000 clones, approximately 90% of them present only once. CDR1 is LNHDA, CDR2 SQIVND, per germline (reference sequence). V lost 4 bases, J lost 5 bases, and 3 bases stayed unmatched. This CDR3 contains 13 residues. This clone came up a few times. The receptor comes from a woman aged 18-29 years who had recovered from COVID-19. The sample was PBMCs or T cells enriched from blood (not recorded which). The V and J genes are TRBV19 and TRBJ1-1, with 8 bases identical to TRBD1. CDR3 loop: CASSTGGRTEAFF. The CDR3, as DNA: TGTGCCAGTAGTACAGGGGGCAGGACTGAAGCTTTCTTT.